Listed here are 20 T cell receptor beta chains from one sample, sequenced in a study of memory CD4+ T cells and cytomegalovirus serostatus. Clones were sequenced by immunoSEQ multiplex PCR, and TCRdb holds only the in-frame ones, with some missing. The repertoire holds 50,000 to 70,000 clones, with less than 80% as singletons. Single viable CD3+CD4+CD8-CD45RO+ cells were sorted as the memory CD4+ T cells. Sequencing was done on a sample of memory CD4+ T cells from blood. These receptors all stem from an adult in good health and CMV-seronegative.

The chain recombines TRBV11-2 with TRBJ2-1, with a weak D call TRBD2 (6 bases). Per germline, CDR1 SGHAT and CDR2 FQNNGV. The length of the CDR3 is 13 residues. Between the trimmed V and J ends, which lost 5 bases and 9 bases, there was a span of 14 bases. The CDR3 is CASSPEVGGEQFF. CDR3 nucleotide sequence: TGTGCCAGCAGCCCGGAGGTGGGGGGTGAGCAGTTCTTC. The whole variable domain, remainder taken from reference TRBV11-2 and TRBJ2-1, is EAGVAQSPRYKIIEKRQSVAFWCNPISGHATLYWYQQILGQGPKLLIQFQNNGVVDDSQLPKDRFSAERLKGVDSTLKIQPAKLEDSAVYLCASSPEVGGEQFFGPGTRLTVL.

This rearrangement joins TRBV7-8 to TRBJ1-3; D uncertain. The CDR3 extends over 13 amino acids. V lost 2 bases and J 7 bases, leaving 9 bases between the germline ends. From germline, CDR1 is SGHVS and CDR2 FQNEAQ. This CDR3 reads CASSLQSANTIYF. The CDR3 DNA reads TGTGCCAGCAGCTTACAGTCGGCGAACACCATATATTTT. Full variable domain (missing parts from reference TRBV7-8 and TRBJ1-3): GAGVSQSPRYKVAKRGQDVALRCDPISGHVSLFWYQQALGQGPEFLTYFQNEAQLDKSGLPSDRFFAERPEGSVSTLKIQRTQQEDSAVYLCASSLQSANTIYFGEGSWLTVV.

This clone was seen more than once but under ten times. This chain uses TRBV7-3 with TRBJ2-5, with 7 bases lining up with TRBD1. This CDR3 is built from 13 residues. With 9 bases clipped from V and 1 base from J, the junction kept 5 bases outside the gene matches. Germline lookup yields CDR1 SGHTA and CDR2 FQGTGA. The CDR3 spells CASGTEAQETQYF. DNA for the CDR3: TGTGCCAGTGGGACAGAAGCCCAAGAGACCCAGTACTTC. The complete variable domain, with remaining parts taken from reference TRBV7-3 and TRBJ2-5, reads GAGVSQTPSNKVTEKGKYVELRCDPISGHTALYWYRQSLGQGPEFLIYFQGTGAADDSGLPNDRFFAVRPEGSVSTLKIQRTERGDSAVYLCASGTEAQETQYFGPGTRLLVL.

This rearrangement joins TRBV30 to TRBJ2-1, with D possibly matching TRBD2 (6 bases). Trimming took 8 bases from V and 10 from J, leaving 18 bases between them. This CDR3 region has 12 residues. The V gene's germline CDR1 is GTSNPN and CDR2 SVGIG (reference sequence). CDR3 coding DNA: TGTGCCCGGGGGAGCCGCACTTCAGAGCAGTTCTTC. Residues: CARGSRTSEQFF.

This clone was recorded once. J is TRBJ1-4 and V is TRBV2; D possibly corresponds to TRBD1 (6 bases). This CDR3 has 13 residues. The V end lost 8 bases, the J end lost 7 bases, and 14 bases lay between the germline ends. CDR1 and CDR2 (germline): SNHLY, FYNNEI. CDR3 amino acids: CASHLTGTEKLFF. As DNA, the CDR3 is TGTGCCAGCCATTTGACAGGAACTGAAAAACTGTTTTTT.

The J gene is TRBJ2-1, the V gene TRBV5-1; D gene unclear. The CDR3 has 15 residues. Between the trimmed V and J ends, which lost 0 bases and 4 bases, there was a span of 11 bases. Germline CDR1 is SGHRS and CDR2 is YFSETQ. For the CDR3, the DNA is TGCGCCAGCAGCTTGGGACTCGGAGAATACAATGAGCAGTTCTTC. It codes for CASSLGLGEYNEQFF.

This clone came up once. The V call is TRBV11-2, the J call TRBJ2-7; weak D call: TRBD2 (6 bases). This CDR3 is 15 amino acids long. Germline CDR1 SGHAT, CDR2 FQNNGV. Trimming shortened V by 4 bases and J by 2 bases, and 15 bases separated the two germline ends. DNA of the CDR3: TGTGCCAGCAGCTCCCGGCGGGGCCAGCCCTACGAGCAGTACTTC. It is translated as CASSSRRGQPYEQYF.

The gene calls are TRBV10-3 and TRBJ2-7, with 11 bases identical to TRBD2. Losses at the gene ends were 10 bases for V and 3 bases for J; bases not matched to a gene: 5. CDR3 length: 13 amino acids. Per the germline V gene, CDR1 is ENHRY and CDR2 is SYGVKD. DNA for the CDR3: TGTGCCAGCGGACTAGCGGGCAACTACGAGCAGTACTTC. Residues: CASGLAGNYEQYF.

V usage is TRBV9 and J usage is TRBJ2-6; D unresolved. In germline, CDR1 is SGDLS, CDR2 YYNGEE. The CDR3 contains 18 residues. V was clipped by 0 bases and J by 0 bases, with 13 bases between them. The CDR3 reads CASSVGGRINSGANVLTF. The DNA of the CDR3 is TGTGCCAGCAGCGTAGGGGGTCGGATAAACTCTGGGGCCAACGTCCTGACTTTC.

Here the CDR3 reads CASRGTVIETQYF. Written as DNA, the CDR3 is TGTGCCAGCAGGGGGACAGTCATAGAGACCCAGTACTTC. The V gene is TRBV28, the J gene TRBJ2-5; the match to TRBD1 covers 7 bases. The CDR3 totals 13 residues. Germline V CDR1 and CDR2: MDHEN, SYDVKM. With 6 bases clipped from V and 4 bases from J, the junction kept 5 bases outside the gene matches.

The chain couples TRBV2 to TRBJ2-5; TRBD1 matches 7 bases. The CDR3 is made up of 14 amino acids. The germline CDR1 and CDR2 sequences are SNHLY and FYNNEI. V gave up 8 bases and J gave up 3 bases; unmatched junction bases: 9. The CDR3 DNA is TGTGCCAGCTCGTCCATCAGGGGGAAAGAGACCCAGTACTTC. It encodes CASSSIRGKETQYF.

The chain recombines TRBV21-1 with TRBJ2-4; TRBD2 is taken as the D call from the table, unchecked against the DNA. TRBV21-1 is a pseudogene segment. This CDR3 spans 14 amino acids. The CDR3 spells CASIPPRAKNIQYF. Written as DNA, the CDR3 is TGTGCCAGCATCCCTCCCCGGGCCAAAAACATTCAGTACTTC.

The rearrangement links TRBV27 to TRBJ1-1; D is possibly TRBD1 (5 bases). The V end was cut by 5 bases, the J end by 0 bases, with 13 bases between. Germline V CDR1 and CDR2: MNHEY, SMNVEV (reference sequence). CDR3 length: 15 residues. The CDR3 coding sequence is TGTGCCAGCAGTCTGGGGGTCAGCATGAACACTGAAGCTTTCTTT. This sequence encodes CASSLGVSMNTEAFF.

The chain links TRBV2 to TRBJ2-5, with 11 nucleotides matching TRBD2. This CDR3 is 15 amino acids long. Per the germline V gene, CDR1 is SNHLY and CDR2 is FYNNEI. V lost 6 bases to trimming and J lost 2 bases; unmatched junction nucleotides: 5. CDR3 nucleotide sequence: TGTGCCAGCAGACAGGGACTAGCGGATCAAGAGACCCAGTACTTC. Amino acid sequence: CASRQGLADQETQYF.

CDR3 loop: CASSALAGGATGELFF. In nucleotides, the CDR3 is TGTGCCAGCAGTGCACTAGCGGGGGGAGCAACCGGGGAGCTGTTTTTT. The V gene is TRBV6-4, the J gene TRBJ2-2, with 12 bases matching TRBD2. Germline V gene lookup returns CDR1 MRHNA and CDR2 SNTAGT. The V segment lost 4 bases and the J segment 5 bases; nucleotides outside the gene matches: 5. The CDR3 extends over 16 amino acids.

A single count supports this clone. The gene calls are TRBV5-6 and TRBJ2-2; D uncertain. The V gene's germline CDR1 is SGHDT and CDR2 YYEEEE. The V gene lost 2 bases and the J gene lost 6 bases, with 11 bases spanning the gap. The CDR3 contains 14 residues. The CDR3 reads CASSFAPLAGELFF. The CDR3, as DNA: TGTGCCAGCAGCTTTGCCCCCTTGGCCGGGGAGCTGTTTTTT.

In this sample, this clone turned up a few times. V and J are TRBV6-5 and TRBJ1-6, with a tentative D call TRBD1 (5 bases). Germline CDR1 reads MNHEY; CDR2 reads SVGAGI. V was clipped by 2 bases and J by 7 bases, with 12 bases between them. The CDR3 covers 15 residues. The CDR3 bases are TGTGCCAGCAGTTACCCAGGGACGGGCAATTCACCCCTCCACTTT. Protein: CASSYPGTGNSPLHF.

This sequence joins TRBV7-2 and TRBJ2-3; perhaps TRBD2 as D (5 bases). The V and J ends lost 6 bases and 4 bases respectively, with 8 bases between them. Germline-derived CDR1 and CDR2 are SGHTA and FQGNSA. This CDR3 contains 12 residues. This CDR3 reads CASRRASDTQYF. CDR3 bases: TGTGCCAGCAGGAGGGCCTCAGATACGCAGTATTTT.

The rearrangement links TRBV2 to TRBJ2-7; D gene unclear. V was trimmed by 6 bases and J by 4 bases, leaving 16 bases between them. Germline values: CDR1 SNHLY, CDR2 FYNNEI. The CDR3 runs to 14 residues. The CDR3 loop is CASSVGPGGYEQYF. CDR3 bases: TGTGCCAGCAGCGTTGGACCCGGTGGTTACGAGCAGTACTTC.

V usage is TRBV6-1 and J usage is TRBJ2-7; 8 bases line up with TRBD1. CDR3 length: 14 residues. Trimming at V came to 4 bases and at J to 5 bases, leaving 7 bases not matched to a gene. From germline, CDR1 is MNHNS and CDR2 SASEGT. The CDR3 bases are TGTGCCAGCAGTGTAGAGACAGGGGTCGACGAGCAGTACTTC. This encodes CASSVETGVDEQYF.